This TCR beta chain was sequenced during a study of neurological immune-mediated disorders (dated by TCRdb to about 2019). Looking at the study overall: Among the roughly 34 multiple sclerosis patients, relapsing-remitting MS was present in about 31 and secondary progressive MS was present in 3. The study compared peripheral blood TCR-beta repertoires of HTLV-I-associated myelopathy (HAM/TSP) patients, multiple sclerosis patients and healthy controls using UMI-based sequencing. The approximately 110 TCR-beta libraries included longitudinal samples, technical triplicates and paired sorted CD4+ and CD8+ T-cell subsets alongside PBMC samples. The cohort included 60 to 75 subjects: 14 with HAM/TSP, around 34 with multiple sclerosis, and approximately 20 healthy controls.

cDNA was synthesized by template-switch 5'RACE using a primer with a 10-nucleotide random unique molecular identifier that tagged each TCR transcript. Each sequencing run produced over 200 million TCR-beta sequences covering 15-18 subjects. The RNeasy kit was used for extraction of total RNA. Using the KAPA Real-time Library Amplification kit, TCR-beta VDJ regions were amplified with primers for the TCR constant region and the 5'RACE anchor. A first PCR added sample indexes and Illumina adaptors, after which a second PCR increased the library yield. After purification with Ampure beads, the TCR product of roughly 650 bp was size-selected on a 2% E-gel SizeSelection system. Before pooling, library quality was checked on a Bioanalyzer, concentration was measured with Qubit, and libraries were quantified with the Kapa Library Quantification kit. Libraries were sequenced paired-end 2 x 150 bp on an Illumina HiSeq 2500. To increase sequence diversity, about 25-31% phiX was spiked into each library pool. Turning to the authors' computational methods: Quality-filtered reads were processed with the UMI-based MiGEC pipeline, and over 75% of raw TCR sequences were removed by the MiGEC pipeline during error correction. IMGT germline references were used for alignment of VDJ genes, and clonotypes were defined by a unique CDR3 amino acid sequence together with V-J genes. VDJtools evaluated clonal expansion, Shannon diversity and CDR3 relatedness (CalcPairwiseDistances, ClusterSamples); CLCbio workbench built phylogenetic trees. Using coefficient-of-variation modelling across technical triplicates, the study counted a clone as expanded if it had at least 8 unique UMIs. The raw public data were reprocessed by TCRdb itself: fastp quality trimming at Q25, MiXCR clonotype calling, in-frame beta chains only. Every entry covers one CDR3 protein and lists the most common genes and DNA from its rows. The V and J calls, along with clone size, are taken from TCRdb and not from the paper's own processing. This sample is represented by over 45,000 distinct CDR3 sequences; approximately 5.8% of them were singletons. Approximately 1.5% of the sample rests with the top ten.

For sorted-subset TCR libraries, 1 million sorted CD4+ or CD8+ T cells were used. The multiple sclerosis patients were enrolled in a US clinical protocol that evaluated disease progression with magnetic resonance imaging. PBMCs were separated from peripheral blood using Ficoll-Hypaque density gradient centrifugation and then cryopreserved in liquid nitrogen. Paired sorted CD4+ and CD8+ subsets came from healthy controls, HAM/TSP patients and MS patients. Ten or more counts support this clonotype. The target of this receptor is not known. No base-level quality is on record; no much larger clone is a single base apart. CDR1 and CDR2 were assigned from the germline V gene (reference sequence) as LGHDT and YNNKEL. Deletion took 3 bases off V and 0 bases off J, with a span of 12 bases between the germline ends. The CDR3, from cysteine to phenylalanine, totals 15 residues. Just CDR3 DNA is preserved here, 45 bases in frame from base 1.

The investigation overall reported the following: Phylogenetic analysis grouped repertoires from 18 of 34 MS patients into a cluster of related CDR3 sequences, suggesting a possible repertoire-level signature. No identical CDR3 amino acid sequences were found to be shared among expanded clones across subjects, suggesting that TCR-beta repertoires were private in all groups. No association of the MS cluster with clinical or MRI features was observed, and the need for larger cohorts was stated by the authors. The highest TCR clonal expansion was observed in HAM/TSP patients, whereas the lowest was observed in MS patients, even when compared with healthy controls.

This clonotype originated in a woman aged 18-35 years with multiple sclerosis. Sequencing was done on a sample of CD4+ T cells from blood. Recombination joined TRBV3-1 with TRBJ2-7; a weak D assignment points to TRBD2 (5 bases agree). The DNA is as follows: TGTGCCAGCAGCCAGGCCCACAGCGGCTCCTACGAGCAGTACTTC. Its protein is CASSQAHSGSYEQYF.